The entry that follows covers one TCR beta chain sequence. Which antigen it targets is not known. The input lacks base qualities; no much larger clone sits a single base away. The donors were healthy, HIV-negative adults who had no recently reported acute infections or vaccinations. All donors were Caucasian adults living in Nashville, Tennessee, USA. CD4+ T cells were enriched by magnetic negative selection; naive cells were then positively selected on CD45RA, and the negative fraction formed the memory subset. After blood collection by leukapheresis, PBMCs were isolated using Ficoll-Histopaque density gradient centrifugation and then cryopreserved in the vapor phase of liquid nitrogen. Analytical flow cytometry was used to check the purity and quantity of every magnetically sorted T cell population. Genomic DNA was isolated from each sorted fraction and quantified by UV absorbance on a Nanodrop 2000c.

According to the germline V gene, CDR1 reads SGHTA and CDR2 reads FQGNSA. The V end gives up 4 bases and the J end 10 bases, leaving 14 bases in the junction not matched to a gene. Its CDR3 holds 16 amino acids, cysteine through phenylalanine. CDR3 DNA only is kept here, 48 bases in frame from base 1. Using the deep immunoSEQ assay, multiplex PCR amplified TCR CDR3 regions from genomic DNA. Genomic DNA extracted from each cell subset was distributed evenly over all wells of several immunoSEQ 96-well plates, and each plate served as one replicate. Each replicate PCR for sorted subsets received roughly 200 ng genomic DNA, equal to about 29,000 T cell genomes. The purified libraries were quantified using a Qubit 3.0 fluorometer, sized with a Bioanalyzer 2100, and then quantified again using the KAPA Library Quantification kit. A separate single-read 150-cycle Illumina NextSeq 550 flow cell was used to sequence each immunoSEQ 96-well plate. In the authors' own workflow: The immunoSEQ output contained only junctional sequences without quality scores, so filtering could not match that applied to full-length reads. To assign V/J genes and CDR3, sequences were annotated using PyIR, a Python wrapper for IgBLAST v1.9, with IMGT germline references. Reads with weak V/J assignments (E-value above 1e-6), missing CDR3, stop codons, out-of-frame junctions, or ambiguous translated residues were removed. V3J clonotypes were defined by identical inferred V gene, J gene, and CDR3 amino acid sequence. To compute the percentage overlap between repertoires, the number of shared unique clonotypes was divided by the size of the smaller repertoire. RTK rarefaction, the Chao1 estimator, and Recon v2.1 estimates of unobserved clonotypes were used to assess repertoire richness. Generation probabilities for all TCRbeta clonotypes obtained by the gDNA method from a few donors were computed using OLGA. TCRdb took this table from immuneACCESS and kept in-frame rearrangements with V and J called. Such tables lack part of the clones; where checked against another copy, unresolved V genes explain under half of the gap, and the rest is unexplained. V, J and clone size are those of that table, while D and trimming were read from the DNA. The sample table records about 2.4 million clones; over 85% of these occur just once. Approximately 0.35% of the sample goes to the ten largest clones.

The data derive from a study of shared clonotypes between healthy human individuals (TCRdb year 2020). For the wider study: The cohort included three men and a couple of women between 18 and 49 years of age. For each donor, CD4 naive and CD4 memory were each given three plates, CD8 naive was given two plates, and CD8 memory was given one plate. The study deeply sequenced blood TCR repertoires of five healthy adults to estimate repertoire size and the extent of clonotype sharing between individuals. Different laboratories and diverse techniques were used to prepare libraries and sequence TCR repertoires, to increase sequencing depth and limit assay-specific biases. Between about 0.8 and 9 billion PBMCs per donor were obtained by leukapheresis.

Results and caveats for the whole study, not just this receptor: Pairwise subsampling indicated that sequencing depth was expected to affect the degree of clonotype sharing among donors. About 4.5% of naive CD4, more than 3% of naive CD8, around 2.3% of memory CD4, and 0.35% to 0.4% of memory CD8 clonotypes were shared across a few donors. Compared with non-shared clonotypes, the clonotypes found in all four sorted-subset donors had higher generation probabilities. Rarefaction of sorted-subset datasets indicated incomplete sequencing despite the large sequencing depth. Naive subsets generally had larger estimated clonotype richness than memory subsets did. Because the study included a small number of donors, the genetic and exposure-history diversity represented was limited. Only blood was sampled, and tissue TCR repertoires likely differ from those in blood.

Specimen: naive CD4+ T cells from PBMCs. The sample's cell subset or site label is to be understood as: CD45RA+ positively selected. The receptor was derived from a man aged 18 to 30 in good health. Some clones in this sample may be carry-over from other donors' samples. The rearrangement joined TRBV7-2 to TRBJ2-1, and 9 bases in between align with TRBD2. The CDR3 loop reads CASSSAKTSGTGEQFF. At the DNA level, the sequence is TGTGCCAGCAGCTCGGCAAAGACTAGCGGAACGGGGGAGCAGTTCTTC.